The 17 T cell receptor beta chains given below trace back to one sample, sequenced in a study of blood T cell repertoires in COVID-19. Sequencing was performed with immunoSEQ multiplex PCR; in TCRdb, only in-frame clones are kept and a portion is missing. The sample lists about 180,000 clones; about 90% were seen once. Sequenced input: PBMCs or T cells enriched from blood (not recorded which). Source of these receptors: a woman aged 18-30 years who had recovered from COVID-19.

This chain joins TRBV3-1 (or the pseudogene TRBV3-2) and TRBJ2-3; 9 bases map to TRBD1. The CDR3 totals 17 residues. V shed 1 base and J 1 base; nucleotides not matched to a gene: 6. CDR1 LGHDT and CDR2 YNNKEL come from the germline V gene (reference sequence). CDR3 coding DNA: TGTGCCAGCAGCCAAGGGGGACAGGGTGAGGGCACAGATACGCAGTATTTT. Translation: CASSQGGQGEGTDTQYF.

This clone was observed a handful of times. The CDR3 DNA sequence: TGTGCCAGCAGTCAGGTTGTCTCCTACGAGCAGTACTTC. Translating it yields CASSQVVSYEQYF. The chain recombines TRBV12-3 or TRBV12-4 with TRBJ2-7; D remains unclear. There are 13 residues in the CDR3. V was cut by 5 bases and J by 0 bases, with 8 bases left in between.

The V call is TRBV9, the J call TRBJ2-1, with 11 bases aligning to TRBD2. The length of the CDR3 is 15 residues. Germline loops: CDR1 SGDLS, CDR2 YYNGEE. V lost 0 bases and J lost 7; bases outside the gene matches: 3. The CDR3 reads CASSVGGLAANEQFF. CDR3 nucleotide sequence: TGTGCCAGCAGCGTAGGGGGACTAGCGGCGAATGAGCAGTTCTTC.

The chain links TRBV27 to TRBJ2-2; 7 nucleotides agree with TRBD1. The germline V gene encodes CDR1 MNHEY and CDR2 SMNVEV (reference sequence). CDR3 length: 14 residues. The ends lost 6 bases at V and 3 bases at J; junction bases unmatched: 4. In DNA, the CDR3 is TGTGCCAGCAGGCTTGACAGGGACACCGGGGAGCTGTTTTTT. This codes for CASRLDRDTGELFF.

V is TRBV4-1 and J is TRBJ1-6; TRBD1 aligns across 8 bases. Germline CDR1 reads MGHRA; CDR2 reads YSYEKL. Trimming cost V 4 bases and J 7 bases; bases outside gene matches: 15. This CDR3 region has 18 residues. The CDR3 region is CASSPLQGRGPANSPLHF. The CDR3 bases are TGCGCCAGCAGCCCCCTTCAGGGCAGGGGGCCGGCCAATTCACCCCTCCACTTT.

This chain uses TRBV3-1 (or the pseudogene TRBV3-2) with TRBJ2-7, with D maybe TRBD2 (5 bases). Germline CDR1 is LGHDT and CDR2 is YNNKEL (reference sequence). The CDR3 covers 12 residues. Trimming shortened V by 3 bases and J by 5 bases, and 8 bases separated the two germline ends. The CDR3 sequence: CASSHPSNEQYF. The DNA of the CDR3 is TGTGCCAGCAGCCACCCTAGCAACGAGCAGTACTTC.

The V and J genes are TRBV27 and TRBJ2-1; the match to TRBD2 covers 11 bases. The CDR3 is made up of 15 amino acids. J gave up 6 bases and V 2 bases, and 3 bases lay outside the gene matches. CDR1 and CDR2 from the germline V gene are MNHEY and SMNVEV (reference sequence). The CDR3: CASSLTLAGGNEQFF. The CDR3 region has the DNA TGTGCCAGCAGTTTAACTCTAGCGGGGGGCAATGAGCAGTTCTTC.

The rearrangement uses TRBV6-5 and TRBJ2-1; 9 bases line up with TRBD2. After removal of 4 bases from V and 3 bases from J, the junction contained 4 bases not matched to a gene. CDR3 length equals 15 residues. CDR1 and CDR2 from the germline V gene are MNHEY and SVGAGI. CDR3 region: CASSLAGVIYNEQFF. The CDR3 DNA is TGTGCCAGCAGTTTAGCGGGAGTTATCTACAATGAGCAGTTCTTC.

The chain employs TRBV28 and TRBJ2-7; 7 positions match TRBD2. Germline CDR1 reads MDHEN; CDR2 reads SYDVKM. This CDR3 region has 15 residues. The ends lost 1 base at V and 2 bases at J; junction bases unmatched: 5. CDR3 amino acids: CASSLYGGSTYEQYF. Here the CDR3 DNA reads TGTGCCAGCAGTTTATACGGCGGGAGCACCTACGAGCAGTACTTC.

This clone has only one observation. The V call is TRBV12-3 or TRBV12-4, the J call TRBJ2-7; 8 nucleotides agree with TRBD2. J gave up 4 bases and V 8 bases, and 4 bases lay outside the gene matches. The CDR3 extends over 12 amino acids. CDR3 coding DNA: TGTGCCAGCCGGGGGGGGAGTTACGAGCAGTACTTC. It translates to CASRGGSYEQYF.

The chain couples TRBV7-9 to TRBJ2-7; 8 nucleotides match TRBD2. CDR1 and CDR2 (germline): SEHNR, FQNEAQ (reference sequence). This CDR3 region has 16 residues. Germline trimming cut 3 bases from V and 4 bases from J; bases unmatched to any gene: 11. CDR3 nucleotides: TGTGCCAGCAGCTTCGGGGATACCAGCGGGAGTTACGAGCAGTACTTC. It specifies CASSFGDTSGSYEQYF.

The chain uses TRBV4-3 and TRBJ1-5; the D gene is possibly TRBD1 (6 bases). The CDR3 totals 18 residues. Trimming cost V 0 bases and J 0 bases, with 15 bases left between them. The germline gives CDR1 LGHNA, CDR2 YSLEER. The CDR3 protein is CASSQDRGAPYSNQPQHF. The CDR3 bases are TGCGCCAGCAGCCAAGATCGGGGGGCGCCTTATAGCAATCAGCCCCAGCATTTT.

The chain joins TRBV6-2 or TRBV6-3 to TRBJ2-3, with D possibly being TRBD2 (5 bases). Trimming took 4 bases from V and 4 from J, leaving 9 bases between them. The CDR3 sequence is 13 residues long. Germline values: CDR1 MNHEY, CDR2 SVGEGT. CDR3 nucleotide sequence: TGTGCCAGCAGTTTCTCGCGGGCAGATACGCAGTATTTT. Translated: CASSFSRADTQYF.

The rearrangement uses TRBV13 and TRBJ2-2; no clear D. V lost 5 bases to trimming and J lost 3 bases, with 4 bases between them. Per germline, CDR1 PRHDT and CDR2 FYEKMQ (reference sequence). CDR3 length: 12 amino acids. The CDR3 here is CASSVDTGELFF. As DNA, the CDR3 is TGTGCCAGCAGCGTCGACACCGGGGAGCTGTTTTTT.

This chain connects TRBV18 to TRBJ2-2, with D perhaps TRBD2 (5 bases). Deletions cut 0 bases from V and 8 bases from J, with 13 bases between. The CDR3 loop spans 15 amino acids. Per germline, CDR1 KGHSH and CDR2 LQKENI. The CDR3 DNA reads TGTGCCAGCTCACCACCGAGGAGGTCAGGAGGGGAGCTGTTTTTT. It specifies CASSPPRRSGGELFF.

This clone has a handful of counts. The chain joins TRBV11-3 to TRBJ2-1, with 11 positions matching TRBD2. The CDR3 is made up of 15 amino acids. The trim removed 1 base at V and 8 bases at J, leaving 4 bases unmatched. Germline CDR1 is SGHNT and CDR2 is YENEEA. The CDR3 reads CASSLGLAGTHEQFF. The DNA of the CDR3 is TGTGCCAGCAGCTTAGGACTAGCGGGAACTCATGAGCAGTTCTTC.

This clone was counted a few times. This chain uses TRBV2 with TRBJ2-5; 9 bases agree with TRBD1. The V segment lost 4 bases and the J segment 4 bases; nucleotides outside the gene matches: 7. The CDR3 covers 15 residues. Germline V gene data show CDR1 as SNHLY and CDR2 as FYNNEI. DNA for the CDR3: TGTGCCAGCAGTGGACAGGGGGTAGGAGGAGAGACCCAGTACTTC. Translating it yields CASSGQGVGGETQYF.